This is a list of T cell receptor beta chains from one sample in a study of cytomegalovirus exposure and HLA in healthy donors. Clones were sequenced by immunoSEQ multiplex PCR, and TCRdb holds only the in-frame ones, with some missing. Found here are approximately 79,000 clones; the top ten clones hold 4% to 5.5%. The sequencing sample was made of PBMCs. The receptors were gathered from a man in his forties in good health and CMV-seronegative. Each CDR3 is given with its conserved first and last residue. The D gene is left open where the match is weak.

V,J,D,DNA,CDR3
TRBV9,TRBJ2-3,-,TGTGCCAGCAGCGTAGGTAAGCGAGCCCGCACAGATACGCAGTATTTT,CASSVGKRARTDTQYF
TRBV4-1,TRBJ2-5,TRBD2,TGCGCCAGCAGCCGAGGTCCTAGCGGGGGAGCCGAGTACTTC,CASSRGPSGGAEYF
TRBV7-2,TRBJ1-5,TRBD1,TGTGCCAGCAGCGCGAGGGACAGCCAGCCCCAGCATTTT,CASSARDSQPQHF
TRBV9,TRBJ2-7,TRBD2,TGTGCCAGCAGCGTAGGTCTAGCGGGGGACTCTCTCTCCTACGAGCAGTACTTC,CASSVGLAGDSLSYEQYF
TRBV30,TRBJ1-2,-,TGTGCCTGGAGCAGTAACTATGGCTACACCTTC,CAWSSNYGYTF
TRBV7-8,TRBJ2-7,TRBD2,TGTGCCAGCAGCATAACTAGCGGTTATAGCTCCTACGAGCAGTACTTC,CASSITSGYSSYEQYF
TRBV19,TRBJ2-7,-,TGTGCCAGTAGACAGGGGGGGGACTACGAGCAGTACTTC,CASRQGGDYEQYF
TRBV19,TRBJ2-6,TRBD1,TGTGCCAGTAAACAGGGGATATCTGGGGCCAACGTCCTGACTTTC,CASKQGISGANVLTF
TRBV7-8,TRBJ1-4,-,TGTGCCAGCAGCTTATACGGGTTTGCTAATGAAAAACTGTTTTTT,CASSLYGFANEKLFF
TRBV5-1,TRBJ1-1,TRBD1,TGCGCCAGCACCCAGGGGGACAGGGACACTGAAGCTTTCTTT,CASTQGDRDTEAFF
TRBV7-9,TRBJ1-1,-,TGTGCCAGCAGCTACCTGACAGGAGAAGCTTTCTTT,CASSYLTGEAFF
TRBV5-4,TRBJ2-7,TRBD2,TGTGCCAGCAGCCTTCGGACGCGGGAGGACTACGAGCAGTACTTC,CASSLRTREDYEQYF
TRBV7-2,TRBJ2-7,-,TGTGCCAGCAGCTTAGGGGGCCTGGACGGCTACGAGCAGTACTTC,CASSLGGLDGYEQYF
TRBV11-2,TRBJ1-2,-,TGTGCCAGCAGCTTAGTGAAGGAGGGCTACACCTTC,CASSLVKEGYTF
TRBV5-6,TRBJ1-1,-,TGTGCCAGCAGCCTACGGGAGTTCCGCAACTTT,CASSLREFRNF
TRBV9,TRBJ2-7,TRBD2,TGTGCCAGCAGCGAGACTAGCGACCCCGCCTACGAGCAGTACTTC,CASSETSDPAYEQYF
TRBV6-6,TRBJ1-6,-,TGTGCCAGCAGTCGACGGGAGAATAATTCACCCCTCCACTTT,CASSRRENNSPLHF
TRBV5-6,TRBJ2-5,-,TGTGCCAGCAGCTTGCTACTACGACAAGAGACCCAGTACTTC,CASSLLLRQETQYF
TRBV2,TRBJ2-1,TRBD1,TGTGCCAGCATCGACAGGGGCGCAATCAATGAGCAGTTCTTC,CASIDRGAINEQFF
TRBV7-2,TRBJ1-3,TRBD1,TGTGCCAGCAGCCCCCAGGGGGCCGAACAGGGAAACACCATATATTTT,CASSPQGAEQGNTIYF
TRBV4-1,TRBJ2-7,-,TGCGCCAGCAGCCAAGAAATTGGCAACGAGCAGTACTTC,CASSQEIGNEQYF
TRBV5-4,TRBJ1-2,-,TGTGCCAGCAGCTTGCCCGTTAACTATGGCTACACCTTC,CASSLPVNYGYTF
TRBV15,TRBJ2-2,-,TGTGCCACCAGCATCCGGCCCCGTCGGGGCACCGGGGAGCTGTTTTTT,CATSIRPRRGTGELFF
TRBV4-3,TRBJ2-2,-,TGCGCCAGCAGCCAAGGTAGCGCAGCGAACACCGGGGAGCTGTTTTTT,CASSQGSAANTGELFF
TRBV27,TRBJ2-7,-,TGTGCCAGCAGTTTAAAAATAGAACCCACCTACGAGCAGTACTTC,CASSLKIEPTYEQYF
TRBV5-6,TRBJ1-4,-,TGTGCCAGCACCCATGGGACTTATCGTGCGACTAATGAAAAACTGTTTTTT,CASTHGTYRATNEKLFF
TRBV19,TRBJ1-2,-,TGTGCCAGTAGTTCTCGCGAACTTCTATATGGCTACACCTTC,CASSSRELLYGYTF
TRBV4-3,TRBJ1-4,-,TGCGCCAGCAGCCAAGCGTCGAGGGCCCATGAAAAACTGTTTTTT,CASSQASRAHEKLFF
TRBV28,TRBJ2-2,-,TGTGCCAGCAGGGGGCGCTTGACCGGGGAGCTGTTTTTT,CASRGRLTGELFF
TRBV30,TRBJ2-1,TRBD1,TGTGCCTGGAGTGTAGGGACAGGGATATCGAATGAGCAGTTCTTC,CAWSVGTGISNEQFF
TRBV4-3,TRBJ1-3,-,TGCGCCAGCAGCCCTCAGCCACAGGCGTACTCTGGAAACACCATATATTTT,CASSPQPQAYSGNTIYF
TRBV4-2,TRBJ2-1,TRBD2,TGTGCCAGCAGCCAGGACGCTAGCGGGATAAACAATGAGCAGTTCTTC,CASSQDASGINNEQFF
TRBV19,TRBJ2-5,-,TGTGCCAGTAGTACCCCCCAGGGTTGGGAGACCCAGTACTTC,CASSTPQGWETQYF
TRBV5-1,TRBJ1-1,TRBD1,TGCGCCAGCACTATGGGACAGCCAAAATTCATGAACACTGAAGCTTTCTTT,CASTMGQPKFMNTEAFF
TRBV4-2,TRBJ1-1,-,TGTGCCAGCAGCCAAGATTCCGGGAACACTGAAGCTTTCTTT,CASSQDSGNTEAFF
TRBV7-2,TRBJ1-5,TRBD1,TGTGCCAGCAGCTTAGTTACAGGGGCGGATCAGCCCCAGCATTTT,CASSLVTGADQPQHF
TRBV9,TRBJ1-2,TRBD1,TGTGCCAGCAGCGTAGGTCCGGACAGGGTATTACGAGGCTACACCTTC,CASSVGPDRVLRGYTF
TRBV6-4,TRBJ2-1,-,TGTGCCAGCAGTGACTCAAAAAAGGGCAGGGTTGCCTACAATGAGCAGTTCTTC,CASSDSKKGRVAYNEQFF
TRBV5-1,TRBJ1-1,-,TGCGCCAGCAGCTTCGGGTCAGGGCGGAACACTGAAGCTTTCTTT,CASSFGSGRNTEAFF
TRBV30,TRBJ1-2,-,TGTGCCTGGAGTGACCTCGGAGGGCAGGATGCCTTC,CAWSDLGGQDAF
TRBV5-6,TRBJ1-1,-,TGTGCCAGCAGCTTGATTCGGGTGAACACTGAAGCTTTCTTT,CASSLIRVNTEAFF
TRBV9,TRBJ2-4,-,TGTGCCAGCAGCGAGGGGGACGCCTTTCTAGCCAAAAACATTCAGTACTTC,CASSEGDAFLAKNIQYF
TRBV2,TRBJ2-3,TRBD1,TGTGCCAGCAGCGTTCAGGGGGCCCGCACAGATACGCAGTATTTT,CASSVQGARTDTQYF
TRBV5-5,TRBJ2-7,-,TGTGCCAGCACCTTGAGAGAGGAGCAGTACTTC,CASTLREEQYF
TRBV5-6,TRBJ1-2,-,TGTGCCAGCAGCTTGAATCTTCAGGGGACCCCTAACTATGGCTACACCTTC,CASSLNLQGTPNYGYTF
TRBV2,TRBJ2-2,TRBD1,TGTGCCAGCATACGGGACAGGGAAAACACCGGGGAGCTGTTTTTT,CASIRDRENTGELFF
TRBV28,TRBJ1-3,TRBD1,TGTGCCAGCAGTCCCCCCGGGACAGCTGAAAACACCATATATTTT,CASSPPGTAENTIYF
TRBV6-1,TRBJ2-7,-,TGTGCCAGCAGTGAATCCTGGCTAGGGGCCTACGAGCAGTACTTC,CASSESWLGAYEQYF
TRBV5-1,TRBJ1-2,TRBD1,TGCGCCAGCAGAGGGGACAGGGTGAGCTATGGCTACACCTTC,CASRGDRVSYGYTF
TRBV7-2,TRBJ2-7,TRBD2,TGTGCCAGCAGCTTCCTGGGGGGAGCTAGCGGGAGTTCCTACGAGCAGTACTTC,CASSFLGGASGSSYEQYF
TRBV6-1,TRBJ2-1,TRBD2,TGTGCCAGCAGGGGGGGACTAGCGACCTACAATGAGCAGTTCTTC,CASRGGLATYNEQFF
TRBV18,TRBJ2-5,TRBD1,TGTGCCAGCGGGTCTCAGGGGGCTCAGGAGACCCAGTACTTC,CASGSQGAQETQYF
TRBV28,TRBJ1-3,-,TGTGCCAGCAGTCTCGGGACTCCCAGCTCTGGAAACACCATATATTTT,CASSLGTPSSGNTIYF